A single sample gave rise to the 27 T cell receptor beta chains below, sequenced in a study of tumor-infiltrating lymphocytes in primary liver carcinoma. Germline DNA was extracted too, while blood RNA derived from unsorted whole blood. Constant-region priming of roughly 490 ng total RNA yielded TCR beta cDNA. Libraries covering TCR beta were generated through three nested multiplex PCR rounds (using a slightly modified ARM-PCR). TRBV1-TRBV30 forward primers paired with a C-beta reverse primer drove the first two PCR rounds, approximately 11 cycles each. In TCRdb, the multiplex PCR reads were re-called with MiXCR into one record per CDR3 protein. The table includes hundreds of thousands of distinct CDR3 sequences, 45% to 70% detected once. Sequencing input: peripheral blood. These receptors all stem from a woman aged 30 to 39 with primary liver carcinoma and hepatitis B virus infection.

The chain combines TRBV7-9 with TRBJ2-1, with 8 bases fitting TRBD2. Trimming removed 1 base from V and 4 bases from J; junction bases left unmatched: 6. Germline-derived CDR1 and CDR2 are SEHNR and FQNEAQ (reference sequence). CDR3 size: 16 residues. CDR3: CASSLDSGGRYNEQFF. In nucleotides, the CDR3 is TGTGCCAGCAGCTTAGATTCGGGAGGGCGTTACAATGAGCAGTTCTTC.

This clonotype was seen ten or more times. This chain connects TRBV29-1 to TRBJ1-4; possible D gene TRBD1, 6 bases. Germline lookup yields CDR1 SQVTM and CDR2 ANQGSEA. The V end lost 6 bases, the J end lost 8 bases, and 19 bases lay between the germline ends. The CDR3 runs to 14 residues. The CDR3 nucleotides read TGCAGCGTGAGGGGCTCAGCAGGGGAAGAAAAACTGTTTTTT. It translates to CSVRGSAGEEKLFF.

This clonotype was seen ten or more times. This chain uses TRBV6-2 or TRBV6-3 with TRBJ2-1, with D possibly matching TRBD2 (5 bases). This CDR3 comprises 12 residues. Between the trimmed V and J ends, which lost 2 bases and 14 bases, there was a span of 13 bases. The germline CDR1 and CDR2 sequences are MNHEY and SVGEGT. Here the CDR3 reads CASSYGWERKFF. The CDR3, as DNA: TGTGCCAGCAGTTACGGGTGGGAGCGGAAGTTCTTC.

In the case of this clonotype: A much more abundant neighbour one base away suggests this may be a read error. CDR3 DNA: TGCGCCAGCAGCCAAGGGGTTGAGCAGTCCTTC. Residues: CASSQGVEQSF. The gene calls are TRBV4-3 and TRBJ2-1; no definite D call. This CDR3 is 11 amino acids long. Germline CDR1 reads LGHNA; CDR2 reads YSLEER.

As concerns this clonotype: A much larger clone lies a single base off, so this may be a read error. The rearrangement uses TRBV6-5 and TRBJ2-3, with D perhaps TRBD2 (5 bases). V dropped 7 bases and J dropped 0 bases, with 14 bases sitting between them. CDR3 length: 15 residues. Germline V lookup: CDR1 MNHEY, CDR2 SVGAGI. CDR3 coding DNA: TGTGCCAGCATTTTTTCGGGCGGGAGCACAGATACGCAGTATTTT. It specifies CASIFSGGSTDTQYF.

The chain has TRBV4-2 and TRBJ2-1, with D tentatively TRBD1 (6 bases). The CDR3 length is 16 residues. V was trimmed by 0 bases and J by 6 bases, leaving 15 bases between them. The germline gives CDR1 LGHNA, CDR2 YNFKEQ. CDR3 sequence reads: CASSQDPTLGGNEQFF. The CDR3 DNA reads TGTGCCAGCAGCCAAGACCCCACCCTAGGGGGCAATGAGCAGTTCTTC.

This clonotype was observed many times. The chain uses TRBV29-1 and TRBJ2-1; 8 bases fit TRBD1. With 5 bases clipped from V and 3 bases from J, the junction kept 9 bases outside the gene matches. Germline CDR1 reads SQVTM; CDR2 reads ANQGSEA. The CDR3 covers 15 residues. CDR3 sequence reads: CSVTTGTGGYNEQFF. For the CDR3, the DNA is TGCAGCGTTACAACCGGGACAGGCGGCTACAATGAGCAGTTCTTC.

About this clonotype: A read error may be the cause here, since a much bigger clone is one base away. The CDR3 DNA reads TGTGCCAGCAGATCCGGGACGGAGACCTTATCTAGCACAGATATGCAGTATTTT. As protein: CASRSGTETLSSTDMQYF. J is TRBJ2-3 and V is TRBV6-2 or TRBV6-3; perhaps D is TRBD1 or TRBD2 (5 bases each). The CDR3 has 18 residues. The germline V gene has CDR1 MNHEY and CDR2 SVGEGT.

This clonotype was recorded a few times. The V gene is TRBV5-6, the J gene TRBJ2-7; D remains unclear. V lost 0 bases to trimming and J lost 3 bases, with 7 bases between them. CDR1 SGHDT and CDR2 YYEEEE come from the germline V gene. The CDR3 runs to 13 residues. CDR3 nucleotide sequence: TGTGCCAGCAGCTTGGGACATAACTACGAGCAGTACTTC. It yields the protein CASSLGHNYEQYF. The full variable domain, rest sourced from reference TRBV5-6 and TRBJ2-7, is DAGVTQSPTHLIKTRGQQVTLRCSPKSGHDTVSWYQQALGQGPQFIFQYYEEEERQRGNFPDRFSGHQFPNYSSELNVNALLLGDSALYLCASSLGHNYEQYFGPGTRLTVT.

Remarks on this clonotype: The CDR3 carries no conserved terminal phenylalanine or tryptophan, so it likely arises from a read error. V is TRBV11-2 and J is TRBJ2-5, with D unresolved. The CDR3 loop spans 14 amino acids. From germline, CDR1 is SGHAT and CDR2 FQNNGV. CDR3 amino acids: CVSSLDPSGGTQYI. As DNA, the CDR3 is TGTGTCAGCAGCTTAGATCCATCCGGCGGGACCCAGTACATC.

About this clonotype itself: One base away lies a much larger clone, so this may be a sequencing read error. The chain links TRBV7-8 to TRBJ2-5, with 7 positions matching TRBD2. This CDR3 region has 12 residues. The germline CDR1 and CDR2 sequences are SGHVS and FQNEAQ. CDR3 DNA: TGTGCCAGCGGCTTAGCGGGAGAGACCCAGTACTTC. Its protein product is CASGLAGETQYF.

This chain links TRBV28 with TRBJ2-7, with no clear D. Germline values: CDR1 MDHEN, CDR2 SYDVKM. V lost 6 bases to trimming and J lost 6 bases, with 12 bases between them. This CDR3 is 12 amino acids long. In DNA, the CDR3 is TGTGCCAGCAGCCAAGGGTTACGCGAGCAGTACTTC. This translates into CASSQGLREQYF.

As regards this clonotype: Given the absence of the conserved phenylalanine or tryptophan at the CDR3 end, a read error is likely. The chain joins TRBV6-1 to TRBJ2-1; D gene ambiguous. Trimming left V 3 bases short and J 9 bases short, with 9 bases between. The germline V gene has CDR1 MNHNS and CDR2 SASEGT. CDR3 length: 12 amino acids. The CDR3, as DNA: TGTGCCAGCAGTGACTATACGGGTGAGCAGTTCTTA. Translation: CASSDYTGEQFL.

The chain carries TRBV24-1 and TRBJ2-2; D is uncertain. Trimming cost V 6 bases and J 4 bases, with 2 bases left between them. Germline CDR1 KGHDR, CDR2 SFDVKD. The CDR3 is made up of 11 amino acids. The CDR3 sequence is CATSSTGELFF. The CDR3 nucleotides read TGTGCCACCAGTTCCACCGGGGAGCTGTTTTTT.

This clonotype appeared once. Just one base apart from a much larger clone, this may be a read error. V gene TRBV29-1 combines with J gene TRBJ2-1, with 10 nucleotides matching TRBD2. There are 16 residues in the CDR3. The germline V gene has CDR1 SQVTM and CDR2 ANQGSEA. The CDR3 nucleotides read TGCGGCGTTGAAGATGCAGCGGGAGGGCGCTACAATGAGCAGTTCTTC. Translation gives CGVEDAAGGRYNEQFF.

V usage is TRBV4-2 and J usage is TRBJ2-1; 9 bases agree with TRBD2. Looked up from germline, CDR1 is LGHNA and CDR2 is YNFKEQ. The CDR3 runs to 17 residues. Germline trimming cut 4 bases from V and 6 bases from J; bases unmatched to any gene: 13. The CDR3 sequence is CASSLGGAGGLGNEQFF. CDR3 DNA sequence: TGTGCCAGCAGCCTCGGAGGAGCGGGAGGATTAGGCAATGAGCAGTTCTTC.

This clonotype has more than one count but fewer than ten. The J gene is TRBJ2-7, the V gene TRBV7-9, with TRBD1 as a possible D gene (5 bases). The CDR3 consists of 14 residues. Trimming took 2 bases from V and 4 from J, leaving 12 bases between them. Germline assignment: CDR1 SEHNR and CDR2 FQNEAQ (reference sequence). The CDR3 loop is CASSLSQGTYEQYF. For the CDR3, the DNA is TGTGCCAGCAGCTTAAGCCAGGGAACGTACGAGCAGTACTTC. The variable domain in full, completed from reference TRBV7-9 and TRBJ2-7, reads DTGVSQNPRHKITKRGQNVTFRCDPISEHNRLYWYRQTLGQGPEFLTYFQNEAQLEKSRLLSDRFSAERPKGSFSTLEIQRTEQGDSAMYLCASSLSQGTYEQYFGPGTRLTVT.

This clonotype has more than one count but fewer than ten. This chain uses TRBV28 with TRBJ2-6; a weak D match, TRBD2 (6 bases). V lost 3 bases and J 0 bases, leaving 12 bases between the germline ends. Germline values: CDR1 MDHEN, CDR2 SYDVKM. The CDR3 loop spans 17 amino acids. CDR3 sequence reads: CASSFTEGDSGANVLTF. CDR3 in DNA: TGTGCCAGCAGTTTTACGGAGGGCGACTCTGGGGCCAACGTCCTGACTTTC.

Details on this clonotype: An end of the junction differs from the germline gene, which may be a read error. The CDR3 DNA reads as TGTGACAGCAGCTCAGCCCCCCGACGGATGAGCACAGATACGCGGTATTTT. It yields the protein CDSSSAPRRMSTDTRYF. The rearrangement joins TRBV11-2 to TRBJ2-3; D gene unclear. Germline V gene sequence: CDR1 SGHAT, CDR2 FQNNGV. CDR3 length equals 17 residues.

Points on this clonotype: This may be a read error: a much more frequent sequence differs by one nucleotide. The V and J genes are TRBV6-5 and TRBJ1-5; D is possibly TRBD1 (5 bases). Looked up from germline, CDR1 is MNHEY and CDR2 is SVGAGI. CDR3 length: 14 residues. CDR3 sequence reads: CASSPRAGNRPQHF. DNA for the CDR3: TGTGCCAGCAGTCCCAGGGCCGGCAATCGGCCCCAGCATTTT.

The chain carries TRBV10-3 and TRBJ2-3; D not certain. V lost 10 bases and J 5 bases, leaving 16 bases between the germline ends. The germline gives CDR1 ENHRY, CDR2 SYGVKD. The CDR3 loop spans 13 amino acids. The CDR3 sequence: CATKVVLQDTQYF. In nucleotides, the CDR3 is TGTGCCACTAAAGTGGTACTACAAGATACGCAGTATTTT.

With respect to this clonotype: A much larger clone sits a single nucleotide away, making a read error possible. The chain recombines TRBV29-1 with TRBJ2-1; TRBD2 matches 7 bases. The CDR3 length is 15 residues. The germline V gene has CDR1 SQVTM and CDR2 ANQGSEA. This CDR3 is CNVDLGRGSYNEQFF. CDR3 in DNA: TGCAACGTAGACCTTGGGAGGGGTTCCTACAATGAGCAGTTCTTC.

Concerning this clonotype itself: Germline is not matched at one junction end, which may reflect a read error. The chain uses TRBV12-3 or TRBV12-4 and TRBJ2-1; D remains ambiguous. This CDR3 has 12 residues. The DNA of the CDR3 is TGTGCCAGCAGTTTAGTGGAGAATGGGCAGTTCTTC. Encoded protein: CASSLVENGQFF.

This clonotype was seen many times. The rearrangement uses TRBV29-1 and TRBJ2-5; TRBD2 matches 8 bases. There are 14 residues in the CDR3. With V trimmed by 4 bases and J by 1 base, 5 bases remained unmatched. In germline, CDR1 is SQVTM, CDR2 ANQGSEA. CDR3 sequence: CSVAGGDTQETQYF. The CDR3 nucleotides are TGCAGCGTTGCCGGGGGGGACACCCAAGAGACCCAGTACTTC.

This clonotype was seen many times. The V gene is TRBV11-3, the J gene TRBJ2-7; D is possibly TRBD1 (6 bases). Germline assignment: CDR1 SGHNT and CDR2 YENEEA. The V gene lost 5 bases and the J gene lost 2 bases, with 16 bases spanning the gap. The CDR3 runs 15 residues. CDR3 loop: CASSHPTGLTYEQYF. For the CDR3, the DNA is TGTGCCAGCAGCCACCCAACAGGGTTAACCTACGAGCAGTACTTC. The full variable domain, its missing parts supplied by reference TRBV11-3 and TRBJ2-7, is EAGVVQSPRYKIIEKKQPVAFWCNPISGHNTLYWYLQNLGQGPELLIRYENEEAVDDSQLPKDRFSAERLKGVDSTLKIQPAELGDSAVYLCASSHPTGLTYEQYFGPGTRLTVT.

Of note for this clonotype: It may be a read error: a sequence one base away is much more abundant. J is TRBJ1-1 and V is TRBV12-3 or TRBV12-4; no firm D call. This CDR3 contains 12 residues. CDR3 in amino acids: CASSRGNTEAIF. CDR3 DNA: TGTGCCAGCAGCCGAGGGAACACTGAAGCTATCTTT.

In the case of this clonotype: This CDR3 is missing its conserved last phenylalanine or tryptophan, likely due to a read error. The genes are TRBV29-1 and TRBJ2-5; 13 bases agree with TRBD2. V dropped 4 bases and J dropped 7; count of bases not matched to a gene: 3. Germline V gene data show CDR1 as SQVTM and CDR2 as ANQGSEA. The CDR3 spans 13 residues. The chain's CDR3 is CSVARTSGGTQYL. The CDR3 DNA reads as TGCAGCGTTGCCAGGACTAGCGGGGGGACCCAGTACCTC.